Sequencing of this TCR beta chain was carried out in a study of CD8 T cells in Susac syndrome. Random hexamers were used to reverse transcribe the RNA input (roughly 0.5 to 1 ug). TCRdb independently ran MiXCR on the immunoSEQ multiplex PCR reads; one entry per CDR3 protein. Among 95,000 to 150,000 distinct CDR3 sequences listed, 96% were seen once. In its sample, this clonotype was seen once. From germline, CDR1 is SGHTA and CDR2 FQGNSA. The length of the CDR3 is 14 residues. The junction had 10 bases not matched to a gene; V was cut back by 8 bases and J by 5 bases. The gene calls are TRBV7-2 and TRBJ2-7, with 9 nucleotides matching TRBD2. The source is a human donor with Susac syndrome. Sequences were obtained from CD4+ T cells from PBMCs. CDR3 nucleotides: TGTGCCAGCCGATTAGCGGGAGTCGGGGACGAGCAGTACTTC. This codes for CASRLAGVGDEQYF.